Here is one T cell receptor beta chain with its context. This clonotype occurred a few times. Its antigen remains unidentified. No much larger clonotype is one base removed from it; base qualities were not supplied. The entry originates in a study of T-cell reconstitution after alpha-beta-depleted transplantation in children (dated by TCRdb to about 2016). The study in broad terms: Using TCR repertoire profiling, the study quantitatively followed how T-cell immune reconstitution unfolded in children after TCRalphabeta/CD19-depleted allogeneic hematopoietic cell transplantation.

Taken from the germline V gene, the CDR1 and CDR2 loops are SGHRS and YFSETQ. Measured from the cysteine to the phenylalanine, the CDR3 is 17 residues long. The sequence is cut down to CDR3 DNA, 51 bases in frame from base 1. V drops 4 bases and J drops 3 bases, leaving 22 bases in between. Libraries were prepared through PCR. Sequenced on an Illumina HiSeq 2500. Molecular barcoding was employed in the preparation of TCR libraries, with unique molecular identifiers being used to normalize TCRbeta repertoire quantification. In TCRdb, the public reads were trimmed at Q25 with fastp and aligned with MiXCR, with productive beta chains retained. One record per CDR3 amino acid sequence lists the most common genes and DNA. In all, the sample holds 350,000 to 450,000 distinct CDR3 sequences, and 13% of those were seen once. The ten top clones hold around 4.5% of the sample.

The TCR was taken from a human donor who donated a stem cell graft to a child with Fanconi anemia. The chain employs TRBV5-1 and TRBJ1-1; TRBD1 is possibly the D segment (6 matching bases). The specimen was PBMCs, collected from the stem cell graft. The DNA is TGCGCCAGCAGCCAGTCCATGGGGGCAGGGAAGGACACTGAAGCTTTCTTT. It translates as CASSQSMGAGKDTEAFF.